Presented here are 30 T cell receptor beta chains from one specimen sequenced in a study of cytomegalovirus exposure and HLA in healthy donors. The PCR contained 60 Vbeta and 13 Jbeta primers. Using immunoSEQ multiplex PCR, the repertoire was profiled, and TCRdb retains in-frame clones only, with some absent. The profile shows some 120,000 clones, around 70% of them singletons. Material: PBMCs. The receptors shown here come from a man aged 30-40 years in good health and CMV-seropositive.

This chain links TRBV6-5 with TRBJ2-2; D is unresolved. V was trimmed by 4 bases and J by 6 bases, leaving 6 bases between them. The V gene's germline CDR1 is MNHEY and CDR2 SVGAGI. The CDR3 sequence is 12 residues long. The CDR3 region is CASSLGAGELFF. CDR3 DNA: TGTGCCAGCAGTTTAGGAGCCGGGGAGCTGTTTTTT.

The rearrangement joins TRBV4-3 to TRBJ2-6; no reliable D call. The germline V gene has CDR1 LGHNA and CDR2 YSLEER. V was trimmed by 1 base and J by 0 bases, leaving 7 bases between them. The CDR3 is 16 amino acids. The CDR3 spells CASSQGGISGANVLTF. DNA for the CDR3: TGCGCCAGCAGCCAAGGCGGAATCTCTGGGGCCAACGTCCTGACTTTC.

The table lists this clone with a count of one. V is TRBV30 and J is TRBJ1-1; 8 bases map to TRBD1. Trimming at V came to 4 bases and at J to 5 bases, leaving 9 bases not matched to a gene. This CDR3 contains 14 residues. Germline V lookup: CDR1 GTSNPN, CDR2 SVGIG (reference sequence). The CDR3 sequence: CAWTQGARGTEAFF. In DNA, the CDR3 is TGTGCCTGGACTCAGGGGGCTAGGGGGACTGAAGCTTTCTTT.

This clone was observed a handful of times. The chain is built from TRBV6-4 and TRBJ2-7, with TRBD2 matching over 10 bases. This CDR3 has 15 amino acids. J gave up 1 base and V 8 bases, and 8 bases lay outside the gene matches. Germline CDR1 reads MRHNA; CDR2 reads SNTAGT. The CDR3 coding sequence is TGTGCCAGCGGTAACCTAGCGGGAGAGTCCTACGAGCAGTACGTC. The encoded protein is CASGNLAGESYEQYV.

V gene TRBV9 combines with J gene TRBJ2-3; D possibly corresponds to TRBD1 (7 bases). The CDR3 runs to 14 residues. Germline V gene sequence: CDR1 SGDLS, CDR2 YYNGEE. Trimming pared 2 bases from V and 3 bases from J, leaving 10 bases between. Here the CDR3 DNA reads TGTGCCAGCAGCGTGGAGGGGGCAACAGATACGCAGTATTTT. Its protein is CASSVEGATDTQYF. The whole variable domain, remainder taken from reference TRBV9 and TRBJ2-3, is DSGVTQTPKHLITATGQRVTLRCSPRSGDLSVYWYQQSLDQGLQFLIQYYNGEERAKGNILERFSAQQFPDLHSELNLSSLELGDSALYFCASSVEGATDTQYFGPGTRLTVL.

The chain uses TRBV27 and TRBJ1-1; D is perhaps TRBD1 (5 bases). Germline V lookup: CDR1 MNHEY, CDR2 SMNVEV (reference sequence). This CDR3 region has 14 residues. V was trimmed by 5 bases and J by 2 bases, leaving 12 bases between them. This chain's CDR3 is CASSPRGSNTEAFF. The DNA of the CDR3 is TGTGCCAGCAGTCCTCGGGGGAGTAACACTGAAGCTTTCTTT.

The chain couples TRBV5-8 to TRBJ1-3; a possible D gene is TRBD1 (5 bases). V was pared by 2 bases and J by 8 bases, with 17 bases between. The CDR3 length is 15 residues. In germline, CDR1 is SGHTS, CDR2 YDEGEE. The CDR3 loop reads CASSFSGEAWDTIYF. Here the CDR3 DNA reads TGTGCCAGCAGCTTTTCGGGGGAGGCTTGGGACACCATATATTTT. The entire variable domain, with the rest obtained from reference TRBV5-8 and TRBJ1-3, is as follows: EAGVTQSPTHLIKTRGQQATLRCSPISGHTSVYWYQQALGLGLQFLLWYDEGEERNRGNFPPRFSGRQFPNYSSELNVNALELEDSALYLCASSFSGEAWDTIYFGEGSWLTVV.

The genes are TRBV5-5 and TRBJ2-6; 7 nucleotides match TRBD1. CDR3 size: 18 residues. The V gene's germline CDR1 is SGHKS and CDR2 YYEKEE (reference sequence). J was trimmed by 0 bases and V by 4 bases; bases with no gene match: 10. In DNA, the CDR3 is TGTGCCAGCAGCCCAAACCAAGACAGGGTCTCTGGGGCCAACGTCCTGACTTTC. Translation: CASSPNQDRVSGANVLTF.

The chain is built from TRBV30 and TRBJ2-7; D is possibly TRBD1 (6 bases). Between the trimmed V and J ends, which lost 5 bases and 3 bases, there was a span of 11 bases. CDR1 and CDR2 from the germline V gene are GTSNPN and SVGIG (reference sequence). The CDR3 length is 12 residues. CDR3 coding DNA: TGTGCCTGGGGTCAGGGGCTCTACGAGCAGTACGTC. It specifies CAWGQGLYEQYV.

The chain uses TRBV2 and TRBJ2-1, with TRBD1 identical over 9 bases. CDR1 is SNHLY and CDR2 is FYNNEI in the germline V gene. Trimming cost V 7 bases and J 8 bases; bases outside gene matches: 9. The CDR3 length is 14 residues. CDR3 DNA: TGTGCCAGCACGCGAGGACAGGGGAGGGATGAGCAGTTCTTC. This translates into CASTRGQGRDEQFF.

V gene TRBV25-1 combines with J gene TRBJ1-1; the D gene is possibly TRBD1 (6 bases). The CDR3 spans 17 residues. V was shortened by 3 bases and J by 10 bases, with 27 bases between the two germline ends. The germline V gene encodes CDR1 MGHDK and CDR2 SYGVNS. CDR3 coding DNA: TGTGCCAGCAGTGAGGCCTTCCTAACACAGGGTGAGGATCGAGCTTTCTTT. This sequence encodes CASSEAFLTQGEDRAFF.

The V and J genes are TRBV28 and TRBJ1-5; tentative D call: TRBD1 (5 bases). CDR3 size: 14 residues. Trimming took 6 bases from V and 6 from J, leaving 15 bases between them. Per germline, CDR1 MDHEN and CDR2 SYDVKM. CDR3 sequence: CASRIWGVTQPQHF. In DNA, the CDR3 is TGTGCCAGCAGGATATGGGGCGTGACTCAGCCCCAGCATTTT.

The chain recombines TRBV5-6 with TRBJ2-3; TRBD2 agrees at 11 bases. Trimming cost V 0 bases and J 1 base; bases outside gene matches: 4. The V gene's germline CDR1 is SGHDT and CDR2 YYEEEE. This CDR3 is built from 17 residues. The CDR3 region is CASSLGTSGYRTDTQYF. The CDR3 nucleotides read TGTGCCAGCAGCTTGGGGACTAGCGGGTATCGCACAGATACGCAGTATTTT.

The chain is built from TRBV6-6 and TRBJ1-1, with D unclear. V dropped 6 bases and J dropped 0 bases, with 8 bases sitting between them. CDR1 is MNHNY, CDR2 SVGAGI, per germline (reference sequence). The length of the CDR3 is 13 residues. The CDR3, as DNA: TGTGCCAGCAGCCTTACAGTGAACACTGAAGCTTTCTTT. It yields the protein CASSLTVNTEAFF.

This clone was observed a handful of times. The DNA of the CDR3 is TGTGCCAGCAGTGCTCAGGGGGACCTGGCCTACGAGCAGTACTTC. Its protein product is CASSAQGDLAYEQYF. The chain carries TRBV6-6 and TRBJ2-7, with TRBD1 identical over 7 bases. The CDR3 has 15 residues. With 5 bases clipped from V and 2 bases from J, the junction kept 9 bases outside the gene matches. CDR1 is MNHNY and CDR2 is SVGAGI in the germline V gene (reference sequence).

This clone appeared once. The genes are TRBV4-2 and TRBJ2-3; 10 bases fit TRBD2. J was trimmed by 1 base and V by 1 base; bases with no gene match: 2. The CDR3 consists of 16 residues. Germline V gives CDR1 LGHNA, CDR2 YNFKEQ. The CDR3 sequence: CASSQGLAGGTDTQYF. The CDR3, as DNA: TGTGCCAGCAGCCAAGGTCTAGCGGGGGGCACAGATACGCAGTATTTT.

The rearrangement links TRBV7-9 to TRBJ1-2; 9 bases are a match to TRBD1. CDR3 size: 14 residues. Germline V gene sequence: CDR1 SEHNR, CDR2 FQNEAQ (reference sequence). The V segment lost 5 bases and the J segment 6 bases; nucleotides outside the gene matches: 7. The CDR3 sequence is CASSPPGQGHGYTF. CDR3 DNA sequence: TGTGCCAGCAGCCCTCCGGGACAGGGACATGGCTACACCTTC.

CDR3 sequence (DNA): TGTGCCATCAGTGAGTCGATAGAGGGAGGGCCCCCCTACGAGCAGTACGTC. Translating it yields CAISESIEGGPPYEQYV. V gene TRBV10-3 combines with J gene TRBJ2-7, with 7 bases fitting TRBD2. V dropped 0 bases and J dropped 2; count of bases not matched to a gene: 10. From germline, CDR1 is ENHRY and CDR2 SYGVKD. This CDR3 is built from 17 residues.

The V and J genes are TRBV5-4 and TRBJ2-7, with D possibly matching TRBD1 (6 bases). V lost 4 bases and J lost 5, with 16 bases in between. In germline, CDR1 is SGHNT, CDR2 YYREEE (reference sequence). This CDR3 spans 14 amino acids. CDR3 amino acids: CASSRPQGPHEQYF. CDR3 nucleotides: TGTGCCAGCAGCCGCCCTCAGGGGCCCCACGAGCAGTACTTC.

This chain uses TRBV19 with TRBJ1-6, with 7 bases aligning to TRBD1. V lost 3 bases to trimming and J lost 7 bases; unmatched junction nucleotides: 9. CDR3 length: 16 residues. Germline V gene lookup returns CDR1 LNHDA and CDR2 SQIVND (reference sequence). The CDR3 DNA is TGTGCCAGTAGTATGACGCCGGGACAGAGAAATTCACCCCTCCACTTT. It encodes CASSMTPGQRNSPLHF.

This clone was recorded a few times. The V and J genes are TRBV5-1 and TRBJ2-7; D unresolved. V was cut by 4 bases and J by 3 bases, with 11 bases left in between. Germline-derived CDR1 and CDR2 are SGHRS and YFSETQ. This CDR3 is 13 amino acids long. CDR3 sequence reads: CASSPTPHYEQYF. CDR3 nucleotide sequence: TGCGCCAGCAGCCCCACTCCCCACTACGAGCAGTACTTC. The full variable domain, its missing parts supplied by reference TRBV5-1 and TRBJ2-7, is KAGVTQTPRYLIKTRGQQVTLSCSPISGHRSVSWYQQTPGQGLQFLFEYFSETQRNKGNFPGRFSGRQFSNSRSEMNVSTLELGDSALYLCASSPTPHYEQYFGPGTRLTVT.

This sequence joins TRBV29-1 and TRBJ2-1, with TRBD2 as a possible D gene (5 bases). Germline V gene lookup returns CDR1 SQVTM and CDR2 ANQGSEA. The CDR3 totals 14 residues. Trimming took off 6 bases at V and 7 bases at J, with 19 bases between the two ends. The CDR3 protein is CSVYPGMGQNEQFF. The CDR3 bases are TGCAGCGTCTATCCCGGGATGGGCCAAAATGAGCAGTTCTTC.

The rearrangement uses TRBV6-1 and TRBJ1-2, with TRBD1 matching 8 bases. Germline V gene lookup returns CDR1 MNHNS and CDR2 SASEGT. Germline trimming cut 6 bases from V and 4 bases from J; bases unmatched to any gene: 7. The CDR3 runs to 14 residues. CDR3 DNA sequence: TGTGCCAGCAGGGACAGGGAATCGGTCTATGGCTACACCTTC. Encoded protein: CASRDRESVYGYTF.

A few counts support this clone. The chain couples TRBV5-1 to TRBJ2-6; D is ambiguous. The CDR3 is 16 residues long. Germline loops: CDR1 SGHRS, CDR2 YFSETQ. V was shortened by 3 bases and J by 1 base, with 11 bases between the two germline ends. Here the CDR3 DNA reads TGCGCCAGCAGCTCAGGCGTCCGTTCTGGGGCCAACGTCCTGACTTTC. Its protein is CASSSGVRSGANVLTF.

V and J are TRBV27 and TRBJ1-2; D possibly corresponds to TRBD1 (5 bases). Germline V CDR1 and CDR2: MNHEY, SMNVEV (reference sequence). The CDR3 sequence is 12 residues long. Trimming left V 8 bases short and J 8 bases short, with 15 bases between. The chain's CDR3 is CASRGVLGGYTF. The CDR3 DNA is TGTGCCAGCCGGGGGGTTCTAGGGGGCTACACCTTC.

This clone occurred once. This chain links TRBV28 with TRBJ2-1; 11 bases match TRBD2. With V trimmed by 2 bases and J by 3 bases, 3 bases remained unmatched. The CDR3 extends over 16 amino acids. Germline-derived CDR1 and CDR2 are MDHEN and SYDVKM. CDR3 DNA sequence: TGTGCCAGCAGTTTACCCCTAGCGGGAGGCTACAATGAGCAGTTCTTC. Protein: CASSLPLAGGYNEQFF. Variable domain in full (rest from reference TRBV28 and TRBJ2-1): DVKVTQSSRYLVKRTGEKVFLECVQDMDHENMFWYRQDPGLGLRLIYFSYDVKMKEKGDIPEGYSVSREKKERFSLILESASTNQTSMYLCASSLPLAGGYNEQFFGPGTRLTVL.

This clone came up a few times. The gene calls are TRBV18 and TRBJ1-3; D is ambiguous. The CDR3 spans 22 residues. V lost 2 bases and J lost 3, with 32 bases in between. The V gene's germline CDR1 is KGHSH and CDR2 LQKENI. CDR3 sequence reads: CASSPFPLGGLQPYTDGNTIYF. The CDR3 DNA is TGTGCCAGCTCACCATTCCCACTGGGCGGACTCCAACCATATACTGATGGAAACACCATATATTTT.

The chain couples TRBV2 to TRBJ2-4; 9 bases line up with TRBD2. The CDR3 contains 14 residues. Germline values: CDR1 SNHLY, CDR2 FYNNEI. The trim removed 4 bases at V and 4 bases at J, leaving 2 bases unmatched. Here the CDR3 DNA reads TGTGCCAGCAGTGTTAGCGGGGGTAAAAACATTCAGTACTTC. This sequence encodes CASSVSGGKNIQYF.

This clone occurred a few times. V is TRBV10-3 and J is TRBJ2-7; TRBD1 aligns across 8 bases. Germline V gene data show CDR1 as ENHRY and CDR2 as SYGVKD. The CDR3 is 13 residues long. V lost 8 bases and J lost 4; bases outside the gene matches: 7. CDR3 coding DNA: TGTGCCATCGGGCGGGACAGGCAATACGAGCAGTACTTC. It is translated as CAIGRDRQYEQYF.

The chain carries TRBV11-3 and TRBJ2-7; 8 positions match TRBD1. CDR3 length: 16 amino acids. Germline assignment: CDR1 SGHNT and CDR2 YENEEA. With V trimmed by 6 bases and J by 9 bases, 19 bases remained unmatched. CDR3 protein: CASRGEKGTGKTGQYV. CDR3 nucleotide sequence: TGTGCCAGCAGGGGAGAAAAAGGGACAGGAAAAACGGGGCAGTACGTC.